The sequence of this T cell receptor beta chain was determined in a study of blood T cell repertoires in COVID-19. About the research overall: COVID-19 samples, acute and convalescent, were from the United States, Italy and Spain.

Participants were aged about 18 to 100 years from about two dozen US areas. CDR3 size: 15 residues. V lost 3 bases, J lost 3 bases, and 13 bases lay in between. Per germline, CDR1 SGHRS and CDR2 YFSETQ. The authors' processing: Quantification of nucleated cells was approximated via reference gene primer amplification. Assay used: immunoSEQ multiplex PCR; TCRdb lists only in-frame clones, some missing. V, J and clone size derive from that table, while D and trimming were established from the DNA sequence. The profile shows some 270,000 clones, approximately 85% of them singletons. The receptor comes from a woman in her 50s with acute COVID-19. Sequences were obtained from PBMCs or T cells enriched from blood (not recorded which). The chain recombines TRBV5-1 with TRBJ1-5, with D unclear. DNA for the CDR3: TGCGCCAGCAGCTCCTTGGGCCTGATCAATCAGCCCCAGCATTTT. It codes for CASSSLGLINQPQHF. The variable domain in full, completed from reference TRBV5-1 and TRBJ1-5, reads KAGVTQTPRYLIKTRGQQVTLSCSPISGHRSVSWYQQTPGQGLQFLFEYFSETQRNKGNFPGRFSGRQFSNSRSEMNVSTLELGDSALYLCASSSLGLINQPQHFGDGTRLSIL.